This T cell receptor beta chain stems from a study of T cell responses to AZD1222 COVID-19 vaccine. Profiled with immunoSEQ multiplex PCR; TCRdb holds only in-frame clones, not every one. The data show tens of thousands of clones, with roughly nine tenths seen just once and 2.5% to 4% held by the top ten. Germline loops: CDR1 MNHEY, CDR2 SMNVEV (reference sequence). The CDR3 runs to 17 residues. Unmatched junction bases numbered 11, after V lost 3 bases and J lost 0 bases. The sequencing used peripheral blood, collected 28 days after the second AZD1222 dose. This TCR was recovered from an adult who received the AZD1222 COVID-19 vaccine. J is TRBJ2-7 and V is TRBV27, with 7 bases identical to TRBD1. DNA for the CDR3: TGTGCCAGCAGTTTCGGGGCAGGGGGTTACATCTCCTACGAGCAGTACTTC. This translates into CASSFGAGGYISYEQYF.